This TCR beta chain derives from a study of shared clonotypes between healthy human individuals. In the study overall: Three plates each covered CD4 naive and memory; CD8 naive two, CD8 memory one.

CDR1 is SGHRS and CDR2 is YFSETQ in the germline V gene. The CDR3 extends over 15 amino acids. The ends were cut back, 4 bases at V and 6 bases at J, with 17 bases in the middle. All the donors were Caucasian adults who lived in Nashville, Tennessee. Study-level results: Compared with clonotypes that all four donors shared, non-shared clonotypes had lower generation probabilities.

Assay used: immunoSEQ multiplex PCR; TCRdb lists only in-frame clones, some missing. Seen here are 2 million to 3 million clones, 80% to 95% observed once, and the top ten hold about 0.34%. Of note for this clone: What it binds is unknown.

The sequence was collected from a man between 18 and 35 years old in good health. Some clones in this sample may be carry-over from other donors' samples. The source material was naive CD4+ T cells from PBMCs. The subset: CD45RA+ positively selected. The genes are TRBV5-1 and TRBJ2-1; perhaps TRBD1 as D (7 bases). Here the CDR3 reads CASSRLGGAGNEQFF. The CDR3 DNA is TGCGCCAGCAGCAGACTAGGGGGCGCAGGCAATGAGCAGTTCTTC.